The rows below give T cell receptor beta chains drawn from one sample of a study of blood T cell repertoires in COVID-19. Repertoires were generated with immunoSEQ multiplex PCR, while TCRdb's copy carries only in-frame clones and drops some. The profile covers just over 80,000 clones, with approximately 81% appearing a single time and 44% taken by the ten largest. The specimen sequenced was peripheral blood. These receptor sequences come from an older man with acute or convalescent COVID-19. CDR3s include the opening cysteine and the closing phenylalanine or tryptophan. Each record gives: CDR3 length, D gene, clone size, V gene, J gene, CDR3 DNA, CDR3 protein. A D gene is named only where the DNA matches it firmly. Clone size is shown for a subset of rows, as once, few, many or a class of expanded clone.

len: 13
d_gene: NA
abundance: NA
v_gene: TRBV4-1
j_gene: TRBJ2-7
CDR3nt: TGCGCCAGCAGCCTCGGCGACACCACGAAACAGTACTTC
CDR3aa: CASSLGDTTKQYF

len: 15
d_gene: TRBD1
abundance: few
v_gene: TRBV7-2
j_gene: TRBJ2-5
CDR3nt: TGTGCCAGCAGCCCGACAGGGATCAGGCAAGAGACCCAGTACTTC
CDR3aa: CASSPTGIRQETQYF

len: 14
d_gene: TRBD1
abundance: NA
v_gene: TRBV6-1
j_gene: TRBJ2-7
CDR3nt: TGTGCCAGCATGACGACAGGGCGCTCCTACGAGCAGTACTTC
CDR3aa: CASMTTGRSYEQYF

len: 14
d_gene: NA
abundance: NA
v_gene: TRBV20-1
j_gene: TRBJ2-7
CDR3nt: TGCAGTGCTAGTCCGGGACACCTCACCTACGAGCAGTACTTC
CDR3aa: CSASPGHLTYEQYF

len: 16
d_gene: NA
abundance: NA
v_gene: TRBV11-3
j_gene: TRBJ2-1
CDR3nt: TGTGCCAGCAGCCCCCGACGGGGGTCCGGGGTCGGTGAGCAGTTCTTC
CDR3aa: CASSPRRGSGVGEQFF

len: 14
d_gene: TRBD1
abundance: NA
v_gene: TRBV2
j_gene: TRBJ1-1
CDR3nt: TGTGCCAGCAGAACCACAGGGGGAGGGACTGAAGCTTTCTTT
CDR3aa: CASRTTGGGTEAFF

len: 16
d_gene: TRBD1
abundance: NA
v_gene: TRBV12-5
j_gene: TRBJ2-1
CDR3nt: TGTGCTAGTGGTTTGGGAGCCGGGACAGCTAACAATGAGCAGTTCTTC
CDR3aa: CASGLGAGTANNEQFF

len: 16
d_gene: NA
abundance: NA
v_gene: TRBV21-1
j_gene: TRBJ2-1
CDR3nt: TGTGCCAGCAGTGGACTAGCGGGAGAGTGGCACAATGAGCAGTTCTTC
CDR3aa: CASSGLAGEWHNEQFF

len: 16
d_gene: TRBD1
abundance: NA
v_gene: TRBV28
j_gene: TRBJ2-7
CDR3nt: TGTGCCAGCAGTACTGACCCCGGGACAGGGATTTACGAGCAGTACTTC
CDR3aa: CASSTDPGTGIYEQYF

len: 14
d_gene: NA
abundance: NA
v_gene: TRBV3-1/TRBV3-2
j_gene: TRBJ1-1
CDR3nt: TGTGCCAGCAGACGAGGAGGGGTGAACACTGAAGCTTTCTTT
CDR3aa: CASRRGGVNTEAFF

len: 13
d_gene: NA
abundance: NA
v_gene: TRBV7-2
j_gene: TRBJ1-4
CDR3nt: TGTGCCAGCAGCTTGCTGGCGAGGGAAAAACTGTTTTTT
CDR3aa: CASSLLAREKLFF

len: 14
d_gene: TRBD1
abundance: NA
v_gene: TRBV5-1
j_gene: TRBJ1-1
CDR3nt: TGCGCCAGCAGCTCCCGGACAGGGGCAGATGAAGCTTTCTTT
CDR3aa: CASSSRTGADEAFF

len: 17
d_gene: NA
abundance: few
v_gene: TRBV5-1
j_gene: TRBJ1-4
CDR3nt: TGCGCCAGCAGCTTGGCCGGGGGGCGATTGGGTAATGAAAAACTGTTTTTT
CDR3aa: CASSLAGGRLGNEKLFF

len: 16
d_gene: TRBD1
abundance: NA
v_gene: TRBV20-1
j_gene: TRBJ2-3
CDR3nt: TGCAGTGCTAGTCAGGGGACAGGGGGCGGTACAGATACGCAGTATTTT
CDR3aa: CSASQGTGGGTDTQYF

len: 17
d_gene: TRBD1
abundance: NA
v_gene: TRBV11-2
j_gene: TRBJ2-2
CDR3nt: TGTGCCAGCAGCTTAGACCCGGGGACAGCGAACACCGGGGAGCTGTTTTTT
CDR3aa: CASSLDPGTANTGELFF

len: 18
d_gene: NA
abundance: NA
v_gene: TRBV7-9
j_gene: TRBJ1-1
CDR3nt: TGTGCCAGCAGCTCAGAGGAGTTGTCAGGGTGGGAGAACACTGAAGCTTTCTTT
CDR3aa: CASSSEELSGWENTEAFF

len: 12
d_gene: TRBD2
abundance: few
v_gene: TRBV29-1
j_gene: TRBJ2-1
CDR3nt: TGCAGCGGGGCCCATCCCTACAGCGGGACGTTCTTC
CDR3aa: CSGAHPYSGTFF

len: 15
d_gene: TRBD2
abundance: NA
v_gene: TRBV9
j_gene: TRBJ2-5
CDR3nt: TGTGCCAGCAGCGTTGGCGGGAGGGCCCAAGAGACCCAGTACTTC
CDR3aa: CASSVGGRAQETQYF

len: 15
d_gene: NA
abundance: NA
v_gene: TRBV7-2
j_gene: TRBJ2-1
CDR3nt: TGTGCCAGCAGCTTAGGGTCGGTTTCCTACAATGAGCAGTTCTTC
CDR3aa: CASSLGSVSYNEQFF

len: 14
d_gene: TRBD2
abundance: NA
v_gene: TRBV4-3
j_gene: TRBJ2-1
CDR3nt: TGCGCCAGCAGCCGACTAGCGGGAGCAAGTGAGCAGTTCTTC
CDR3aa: CASSRLAGASEQFF

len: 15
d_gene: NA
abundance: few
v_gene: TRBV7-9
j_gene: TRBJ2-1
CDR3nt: TGTGCCAGCACCAAAGGAGCGGGCACGATCAATGAGCAGTTCTTC
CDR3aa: CASTKGAGTINEQFF

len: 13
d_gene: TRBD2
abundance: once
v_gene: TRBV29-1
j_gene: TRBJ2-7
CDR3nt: TGCAGCGTAGAAACTAGCGGCTCCTACGAGCAGTACTTC
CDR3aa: CSVETSGSYEQYF

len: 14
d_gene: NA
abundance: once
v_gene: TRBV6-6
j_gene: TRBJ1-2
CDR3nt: TGTGCCAGCAGTTCGATGACTGTTAACTATGGCTACACCTTC
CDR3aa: CASSSMTVNYGYTF

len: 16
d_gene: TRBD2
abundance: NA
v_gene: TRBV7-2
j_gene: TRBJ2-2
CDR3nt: TGTGCCAGCAGCTTTGCTAGCGGGAGGAGTATCGGGGAGCTGTTTTTT
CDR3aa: CASSFASGRSIGELFF

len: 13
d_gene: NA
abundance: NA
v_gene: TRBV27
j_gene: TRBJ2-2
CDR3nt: TGTGCCAGCAGTTTACTAGCCACCGGGGAGCTGTTTTTT
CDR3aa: CASSLLATGELFF

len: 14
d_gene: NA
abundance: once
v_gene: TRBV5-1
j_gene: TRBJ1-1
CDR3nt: TGCGCCAGCAGCTTAGAGCTTATGAACACTGAAGCTTTCTTT
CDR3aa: CASSLELMNTEAFF

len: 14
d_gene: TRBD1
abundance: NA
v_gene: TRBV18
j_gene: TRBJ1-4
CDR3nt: TGTGCCAGCTCACCAGACAGGGTTGACGAAAAACTGTTTTTT
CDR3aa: CASSPDRVDEKLFF

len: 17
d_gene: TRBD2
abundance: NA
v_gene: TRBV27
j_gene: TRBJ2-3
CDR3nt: TGTGCCAGCAGCCAGGCTGTGACTAGCGGGAGAACAGATACGCAGTATTTT
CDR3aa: CASSQAVTSGRTDTQYF

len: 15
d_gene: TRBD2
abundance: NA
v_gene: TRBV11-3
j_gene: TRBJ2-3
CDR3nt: TGTGCCAGCAGCCCTAGCGGGAGAGAAGCAGATACGCAGTATTTT
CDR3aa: CASSPSGREADTQYF

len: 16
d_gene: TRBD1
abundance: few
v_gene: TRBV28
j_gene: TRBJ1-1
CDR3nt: TGTGCCAGCAGTCTTCGGACAGGGGGCTTGAACACTGAAGCTTTCTTT
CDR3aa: CASSLRTGGLNTEAFF

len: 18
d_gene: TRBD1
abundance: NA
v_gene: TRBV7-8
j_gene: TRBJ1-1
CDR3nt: TGTGCCAGCAGCTTAAAATCCGGTTGGGGACAGGGGACCACTGAAGCTTTCTTT
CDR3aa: CASSLKSGWGQGTTEAFF

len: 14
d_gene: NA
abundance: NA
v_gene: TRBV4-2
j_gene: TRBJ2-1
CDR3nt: TGTGCCAGCAGCCAAGACGAGACCTACAATGAGCAGTTCTTC
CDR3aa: CASSQDETYNEQFF

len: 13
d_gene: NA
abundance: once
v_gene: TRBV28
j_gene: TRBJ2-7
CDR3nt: TGTGCCAGCAGACTACAGGGTCGCTACGAGCAGTACTTC
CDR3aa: CASRLQGRYEQYF